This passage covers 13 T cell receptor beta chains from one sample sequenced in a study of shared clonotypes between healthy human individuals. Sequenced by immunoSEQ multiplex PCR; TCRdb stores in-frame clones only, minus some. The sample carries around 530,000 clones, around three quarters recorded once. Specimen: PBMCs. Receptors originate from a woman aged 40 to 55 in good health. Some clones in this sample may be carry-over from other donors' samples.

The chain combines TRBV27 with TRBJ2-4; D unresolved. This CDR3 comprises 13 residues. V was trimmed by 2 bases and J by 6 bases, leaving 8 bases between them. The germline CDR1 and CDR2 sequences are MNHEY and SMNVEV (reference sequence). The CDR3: CASSLRFRNIQYF. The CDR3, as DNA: TGTGCCAGCAGTTTAAGGTTCCGAAACATTCAGTACTTC.

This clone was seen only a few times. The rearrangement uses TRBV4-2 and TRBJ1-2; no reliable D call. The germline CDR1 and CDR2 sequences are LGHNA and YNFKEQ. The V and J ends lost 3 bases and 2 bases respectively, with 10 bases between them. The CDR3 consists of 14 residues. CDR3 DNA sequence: TGTGCCAGCAGCCAGGCGACGGAAAACTATGGCTACACCTTC. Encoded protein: CASSQATENYGYTF.

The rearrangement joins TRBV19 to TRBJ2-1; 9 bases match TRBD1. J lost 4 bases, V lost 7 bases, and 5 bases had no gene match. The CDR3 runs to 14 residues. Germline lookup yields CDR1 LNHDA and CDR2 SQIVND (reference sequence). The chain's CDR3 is CASKGTGRYNEQFF. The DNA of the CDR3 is TGTGCCAGTAAGGGGACAGGGAGATACAATGAGCAGTTCTTC.

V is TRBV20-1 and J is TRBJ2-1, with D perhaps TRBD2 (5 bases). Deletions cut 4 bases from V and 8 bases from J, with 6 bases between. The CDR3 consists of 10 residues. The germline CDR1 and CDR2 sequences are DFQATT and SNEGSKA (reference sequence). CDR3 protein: CSAKRDEQFF. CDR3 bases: TGCAGTGCTAAGAGGGATGAGCAGTTCTTC.

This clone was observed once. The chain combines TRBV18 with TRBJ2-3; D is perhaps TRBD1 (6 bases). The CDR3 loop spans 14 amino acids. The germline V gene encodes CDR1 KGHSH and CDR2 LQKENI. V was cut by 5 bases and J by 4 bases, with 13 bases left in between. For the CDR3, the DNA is TGTGCCAGCTCATCGTTACAGGGAGCAGATACGCAGTATTTT. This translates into CASSSLQGADTQYF.

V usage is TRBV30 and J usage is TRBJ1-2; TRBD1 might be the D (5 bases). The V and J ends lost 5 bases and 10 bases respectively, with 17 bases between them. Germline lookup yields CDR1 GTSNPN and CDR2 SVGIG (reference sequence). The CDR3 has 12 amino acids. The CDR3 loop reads CAWEKGQAIYTF. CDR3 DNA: TGTGCCTGGGAAAAGGGGCAGGCGATCTACACCTTC.

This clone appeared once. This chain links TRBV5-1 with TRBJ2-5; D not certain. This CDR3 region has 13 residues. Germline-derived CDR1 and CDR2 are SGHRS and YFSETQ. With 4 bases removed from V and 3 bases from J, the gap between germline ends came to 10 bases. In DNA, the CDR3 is TGCGCCAGCAGCGTCATGGGCAAAGAGACCCAGTACTTC. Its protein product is CASSVMGKETQYF.

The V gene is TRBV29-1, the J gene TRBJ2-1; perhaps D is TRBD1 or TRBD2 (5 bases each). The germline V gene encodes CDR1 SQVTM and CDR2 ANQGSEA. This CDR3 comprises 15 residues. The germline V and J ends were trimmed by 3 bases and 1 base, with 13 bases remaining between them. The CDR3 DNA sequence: TGCAGCGTTGAGGGGGTGGAAGGGTCCTACAATGAGCAGTTCTTC. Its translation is CSVEGVEGSYNEQFF.

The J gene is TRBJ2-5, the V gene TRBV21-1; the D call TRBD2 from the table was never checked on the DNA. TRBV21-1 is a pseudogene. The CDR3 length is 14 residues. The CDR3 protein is CASSKRHLRGTQYF. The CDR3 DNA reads TGTGCCAGCAGCAAACGGCACTTACGGGGGACCCAGTACTTC.

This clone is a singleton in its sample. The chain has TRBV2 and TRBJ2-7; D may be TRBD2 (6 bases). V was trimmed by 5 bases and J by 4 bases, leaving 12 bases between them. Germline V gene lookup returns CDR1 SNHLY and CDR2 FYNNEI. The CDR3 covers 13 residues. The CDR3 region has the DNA TGTGCCAGCAGTCGCAGCGGACTATACGAGCAGTACTTC. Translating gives CASSRSGLYEQYF.

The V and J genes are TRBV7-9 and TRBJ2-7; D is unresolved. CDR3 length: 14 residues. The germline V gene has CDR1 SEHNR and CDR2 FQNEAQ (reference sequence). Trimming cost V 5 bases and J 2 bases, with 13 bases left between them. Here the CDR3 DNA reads TGTGCCAGCAGCCCTTTCGCCGAGCCCTACGAGCAGTACTTC. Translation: CASSPFAEPYEQYF.

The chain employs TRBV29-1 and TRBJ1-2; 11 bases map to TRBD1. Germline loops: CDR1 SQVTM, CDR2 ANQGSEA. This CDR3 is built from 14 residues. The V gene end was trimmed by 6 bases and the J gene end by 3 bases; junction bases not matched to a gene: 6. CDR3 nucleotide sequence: TGCAGCGTCGCCGGACAGGGGGCTGACTATGGCTACACCTTC. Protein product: CSVAGQGADYGYTF.

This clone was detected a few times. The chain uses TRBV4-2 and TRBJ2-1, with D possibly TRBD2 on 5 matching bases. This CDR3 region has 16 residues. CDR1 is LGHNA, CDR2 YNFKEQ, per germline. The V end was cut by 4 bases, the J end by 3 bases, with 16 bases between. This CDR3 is CASSPRGSRSYNEQFF. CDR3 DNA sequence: TGTGCCAGCAGCCCCCGGGGTAGCCGGAGCTACAATGAGCAGTTCTTC.